This T cell receptor beta chain was obtained from a study of T cells after somatic rescue of genetic block. Generated by immunoSEQ multiplex PCR, the TCRdb table keeps only in-frame clones and is missing some. The data hold 55,000 to 75,000 clones, with 92% observed a single time. The V gene end was trimmed by 4 bases and the J gene end by 5 bases; junction bases not matched to a gene: 8. The CDR3 length is 15 residues. Germline loops: CDR1 SGHTA, CDR2 FQGTGA. The source of this sequence is a man aged 40-49 years. Input material: peripheral blood mononuclear cells (PBMCs). This chain joins TRBV7-3 and TRBJ2-1, with TRBD1 matching over 7 bases. As DNA, the CDR3 is TGTGCCAGCAGCTCTGCCGGGACAGTTAACAATGAGCAGTTCTTC. Protein sequence: CASSSAGTVNNEQFF.